One sample yielded the 27 T cell receptor beta chains listed below, sequenced in a study of siplizumab effects on memory and regulatory T cells. TCRdb's copy holds only in-frame clones and misses some; the assay was immunoSEQ multiplex PCR. The sample holds nearly 85,000 clones; over 80% are singletons and the top ten take 1.5%. The sample comprised Tregs sorted from blood. The receptors shown here come from a human donor in good health.

The gene calls are TRBV20-1 and TRBJ2-7; 8 bases map to TRBD1. The V and J ends lost 7 bases and 5 bases, in that order; junction bases with no gene match: 4. Per the germline V gene, CDR1 is DFQATT and CDR2 is SNEGSKA (reference sequence). The CDR3 loop spans 11 amino acids. The CDR3 sequence is CSVDRENEQYF. In DNA form, the CDR3 reads TGCAGTGTGGACAGGGAGAACGAGCAGTACTTC.

The CDR3 reads CASSLSGTSGETQYF. CDR3 DNA: TGTGCCAGCAGCTTGTCCGGGACTAGCGGGGAGACCCAGTACTTC. J is TRBJ2-5 and V is TRBV11-3, with 12 bases aligning to TRBD2. CDR1 and CDR2 (germline): SGHNT, YENEEA. The CDR3 extends over 15 amino acids. The ends lost 3 bases at V and 5 bases at J; junction bases unmatched: 4.

This chain links TRBV5-6 with TRBJ2-7; D gene ambiguous. Germline CDR1 is SGHDT and CDR2 is YYEEEE. Trimming took 0 bases from V and 2 from J, leaving 3 bases between them. This CDR3 region has 12 residues. The CDR3 DNA reads TGTGCCAGCAGCTTGGTAGCCTACGAGCAGTACTTC. Residues: CASSLVAYEQYF.

This chain links TRBV2 with TRBJ1-1; D is undetermined. V was pared by 5 bases and J by 1 base, with 5 bases between. The germline V gene encodes CDR1 SNHLY and CDR2 FYNNEI. The CDR3 runs to 12 residues. The CDR3 sequence: CASSTENTEAFF. As DNA, the CDR3 is TGTGCCAGCAGTACAGAGAACACTGAAGCTTTCTTT.

The chain couples TRBV11-3 to TRBJ2-7; the match to TRBD1 covers 12 bases. V dropped 9 bases and J dropped 5; count of bases not matched to a gene: 8. Germline CDR1 and CDR2: SGHNT and YENEEA. This CDR3 region has 14 residues. The CDR3 sequence is CARTAGTGGHEQYF. CDR3 coding DNA: TGTGCCAGGACCGCCGGGACAGGGGGCCACGAGCAGTACTTC.

The chain joins TRBV7-9 to TRBJ1-3; D gene unclear. Trimming removed 5 bases from V and 0 bases from J, with 11 bases in between. The CDR3 totals 15 residues. Germline V gene sequence: CDR1 SEHNR, CDR2 FQNEAQ (reference sequence). The CDR3 DNA follows: TGTGCCAGCAGCGCCCAGTCCCTCTCTGGAAACACCATATATTTT. Amino acid sequence: CASSAQSLSGNTIYF. The full variable domain, its missing parts supplied by reference TRBV7-9 and TRBJ1-3, is DTGVSQNPRHKITKRGQNVTFRCDPISEHNRLYWYRQTLGQGPEFLTYFQNEAQLEKSRLLSDRFSAERPKGSFSTLEIQRTEQGDSAMYLCASSAQSLSGNTIYFGEGSWLTVV.

J is TRBJ1-5 and V is TRBV6-1; TRBD1 agrees at 8 bases. Looked up from germline, CDR1 is MNHNS and CDR2 is SASEGT. V shed 2 bases and J 1 base; nucleotides not matched to a gene: 10. CDR3 length: 18 residues. This chain's CDR3 is CASSERGTGHVSNQPQHF. CDR3 nucleotide sequence: TGTGCCAGCAGTGAAAGGGGGACAGGACATGTCAGCAATCAGCCCCAGCATTTT.

The chain couples TRBV6-6 to TRBJ2-5, with 9 nucleotides matching TRBD1. Germline V gene data show CDR1 as MNHNY and CDR2 as SVGAGI (reference sequence). The CDR3 covers 13 residues. The V and J ends lost 4 bases and 5 bases, in that order; junction bases with no gene match: 2. The CDR3 bases are TGTGCCAGCAGTTTGGACAGGGGTGAGACCCAGTACTTC. Its translation: CASSLDRGETQYF.

The chain combines TRBV5-1 with TRBJ1-1, with 12 bases matching TRBD1. The V and J ends lost 6 bases and 2 bases, in that order; junction bases with no gene match: 8. Germline V gives CDR1 SGHRS, CDR2 YFSETQ. This CDR3 region has 16 residues. The CDR3 reads CASTNGGTGGNTEAFF. CDR3 DNA sequence: TGCGCCAGCACCAATGGGGGGACAGGGGGCAACACTGAAGCTTTCTTT.

The chain is built from TRBV7-9 and TRBJ2-7, with D perhaps TRBD1 or TRBD2 (6 bases each). The CDR3 totals 14 residues. Germline lookup yields CDR1 SEHNR and CDR2 FQNEAQ (reference sequence). V shed 2 bases and J shed 1 base, with 9 bases lying between them. In DNA form, the CDR3 reads TGTGCCAGCAGCTTACGGGGGCCGTCCTACGAGCAGTACTTC. Translating gives CASSLRGPSYEQYF.

The rearrangement links TRBV15 to TRBJ1-5; no firm D call. The germline V gene has CDR1 LNHNV and CDR2 YYDKDF (reference sequence). The CDR3 is 15 amino acids. Trimming removed 2 bases from V and 1 base from J, with 9 bases in between. CDR3 sequence: CATSRLVGSNQPQHF. The DNA of the CDR3 is TGTGCCACCAGCAGACTCGTGGGGAGCAATCAGCCCCAGCATTTT.

The chain combines TRBV5-6 with TRBJ2-5; 12 nucleotides agree with TRBD2. This CDR3 has 14 residues. Unmatched junction bases numbered 0, after V lost 1 base and J lost 5 bases. Germline CDR1 is SGHDT and CDR2 is YYEEEE. This chain's CDR3 is CASSLTSGGETQYF. The CDR3 coding sequence is TGTGCCAGCAGCTTGACTAGCGGGGGGGAGACCCAGTACTTC.

The chain couples TRBV7-9 to TRBJ2-3; 8 positions match TRBD2. The CDR3 contains 14 residues. V shed 5 bases, J shed 4 bases, and the junction held 5 bases outside the gene matches. CDR1 SEHNR and CDR2 FQNEAQ come from the germline V gene (reference sequence). CDR3 DNA: TGTGCCAGCAGCCTTGGACTAGCTTCAGATACGCAGTATTTT. It codes for CASSLGLASDTQYF.

This chain connects TRBV18 to TRBJ1-4; 8 bases are shared with TRBD1. After removal of 1 base from V and 8 bases from J, the junction contained 6 bases not matched to a gene. The CDR3 is 15 amino acids. Germline values: CDR1 KGHSH, CDR2 LQKENI. The CDR3 nucleotides are TGTGCCAGCTCACCACGGACAGGGAAGGAAGAAAAACTGTTTTTT. It encodes CASSPRTGKEEKLFF.

The chain links TRBV5-1 to TRBJ2-2, with D tentatively TRBD2 (6 bases). The germline V gene has CDR1 SGHRS and CDR2 YFSETQ. Trimming removed 0 bases at V and 5 bases at J, with 11 bases between. CDR3 length: 15 amino acids. This CDR3 reads CASSLEWGETGELFF. CDR3 bases: TGCGCCAGCAGCTTGGAGTGGGGGGAAACCGGGGAGCTGTTTTTT.

The chain carries TRBV18 and TRBJ2-7; TRBD2 is a possible D gene (6 bases). CDR3 size: 15 residues. Germline V gene sequence: CDR1 KGHSH, CDR2 LQKENI. The ends were cut back, 3 bases at V and 4 bases at J, with 16 bases in the middle. CDR3 nucleotide sequence: TGTGCCAGCTCACCCGCGGGGACCGGTCCTTACGAGCAGTACTTC. Translated, it gives CASSPAGTGPYEQYF. Together with reference TRBV18 and TRBJ2-7, the CDR3 gives the full variable domain: NAGVMQNPRHLVRRRGQEARLRCSPMKGHSHVYWYRQLPEEGLKFMVYLQKENIIDESGMPKERFSAEFPKEGPSILRIQQVVRGDSAAYFCASSPAGTGPYEQYFGPGTRLTVT.

The chain combines TRBV10-3 with TRBJ1-5; no firm D call. Trimming removed 3 bases from V and 5 bases from J, with 5 bases in between. This CDR3 region has 12 residues. The germline gives CDR1 ENHRY, CDR2 SYGVKD. CDR3 protein: CAISDTDQPQHF. As DNA, the CDR3 is TGTGCCATCAGTGACACGGATCAGCCCCAGCATTTT.

The CDR3 nucleotides read TGTGCCAGCACGGGGATCGACGAGCAGTACTTC. Translating it yields CASTGIDEQYF. The chain recombines TRBV21-1 with TRBJ2-7; TRBD2, the table's D call, lacks a check against the DNA. TRBV21-1 is given as a pseudogene. This CDR3 comprises 11 residues.

This clone was detected a few times. This chain joins TRBV6-1 and TRBJ2-1; D is possibly TRBD1 (5 bases). V was pared by 4 bases and J by 4 bases, with 17 bases between. This CDR3 spans 16 amino acids. CDR1 MNHNS and CDR2 SASEGT come from the germline V gene. CDR3 sequence reads: CASSAKPGNTYNEQFF. The CDR3 DNA sequence: TGTGCCAGCAGTGCAAAACCAGGGAATACTTACAATGAGCAGTTCTTC.

The rearrangement uses TRBV5-6 and TRBJ2-3; D unresolved. Looked up from germline, CDR1 is SGHDT and CDR2 is YYEEEE. The CDR3 runs 12 residues. Trimming took off 5 bases at V and 2 bases at J, with 6 bases between the two ends. The CDR3 region is CASRLLTDTQYF. The CDR3 DNA follows: TGTGCCAGCAGGTTGCTCACAGATACGCAGTATTTT.

This chain links TRBV30 with TRBJ2-3; 7 nucleotides line up with TRBD2. The CDR3 loop spans 14 amino acids. Germline V gene lookup returns CDR1 GTSNPN and CDR2 SVGIG (reference sequence). V was pared by 1 base and J by 4 bases, with 5 bases of the junction left unmatched. The CDR3 protein is CAWSAGGGADTQYF. CDR3 nucleotides: TGTGCCTGGAGTGCGGGGGGAGGGGCAGATACGCAGTATTTT. The full variable domain, completed using reference TRBV30 and TRBJ2-3, is SQTIHQWPATLVQPVGSPLSLECTVEGTSNPNLYWYRQAAGRGLQLLFYSVGIGQISSEVPQNLSASRPQDRQFILSSKKLLLSDSGFYLCAWSAGGGADTQYFGPGTRLTVL.

The V call is TRBV7-9, the J call TRBJ2-3; D gene unclear. The germline CDR1 and CDR2 sequences are SEHNR and FQNEAQ (reference sequence). The V gene lost 6 bases and the J gene lost 1 base, with 8 bases spanning the gap. This CDR3 region has 13 residues. CDR3 sequence reads: CASSPGRTDTQYF. Here the CDR3 DNA reads TGTGCCAGCAGTCCTGGGCGCACAGATACGCAGTATTTT.

The V and J genes are TRBV19 and TRBJ1-2, with 10 bases that match TRBD1. CDR3 length: 16 amino acids. J lost 1 base, V lost 4 bases, and 6 bases had no gene match. CDR1 and CDR2 (germline): LNHDA, SQIVND (reference sequence). CDR3 sequence reads: CASSRQGALLNYGYTF. The DNA for the CDR3 is TGTGCCAGTAGTAGACAGGGGGCCCTCCTTAACTATGGCTACACCTTC.

The chain recombines TRBV6-6 with TRBJ1-1, with 8 positions matching TRBD1. With 0 bases clipped from V and 4 bases from J, the junction kept 4 bases outside the gene matches. In germline, CDR1 is MNHNY, CDR2 SVGAGI (reference sequence). The CDR3 spans 15 residues. In DNA form, the CDR3 reads TGTGCCAGCAGTTACTCCGACAGGGGAATCACTGAAGCTTTCTTT. Its translation is CASSYSDRGITEAFF.

The chain employs TRBV18 and TRBJ2-6; 8 bases agree with TRBD1. This CDR3 has 16 residues. V shed 6 bases, J shed 3 bases, and the junction held 7 bases outside the gene matches. From germline, CDR1 is KGHSH and CDR2 LQKENI. The CDR3 bases are TGTGCCAGCTCTTCGACAGGGGAAGGTGGGGCCAACGTCCTGACTTTC. Translated: CASSSTGEGGANVLTF.

The chain has TRBV7-2 and TRBJ2-5, with D unclear. Germline V CDR1 and CDR2: SGHTA, FQGNSA. There are 14 residues in the CDR3. The V gene lost 0 bases and the J gene lost 5 bases, with 10 bases spanning the gap. DNA of the CDR3: TGTGCCAGCAGCTTAGCGGGGTTGGGGGAGACCCAGTACTTC. It specifies CASSLAGLGETQYF.

The V and J genes are TRBV29-1 and TRBJ2-1; tentative D call: TRBD1 (8 bases). This CDR3 has 13 amino acids. CDR1 SQVTM and CDR2 ANQGSEA come from the germline V gene. The V and J ends lost 7 bases and 5 bases respectively, with 15 bases between them. The CDR3 DNA follows: TGCAGCGCTAGCGGACAGGGAAACAATGAGCAGTTCTTC. Its translation is CSASGQGNNEQFF.